The 10 T cell receptor beta chains below come from one sample, sequenced in a study of blood T cells in healthy people across ages. The use of a sample-barcoded 5' primer and a J-beta primer mix characterized a second PCR of roughly 6 to 11 cycles. TCRdb ran MiXCR on the 5' RACE reads and lists one entry per CDR3 protein. The repertoire holds under 2,000,000 distinct CDR3 sequences, with about 50% as singletons. The sample taken for sequencing was blood. The receptors here all came from a woman between 40 and 55 years old in good health.

V and J are TRBV28 and TRBJ2-7; 8 positions match TRBD1. From germline, CDR1 is MDHEN and CDR2 SYDVKM. The CDR3 spans 16 residues. The V gene end was trimmed by 5 bases and the J gene end by 6 bases; junction bases not matched to a gene: 15. CDR3 loop: CASSPPPGQDLREQYF. As DNA, the CDR3 is TGTGCCAGCAGTCCCCCCCCGGGACAGGATTTGCGCGAGCAGTACTTC.

This clonotype has a handful of counts. V and J are TRBV12-3 or TRBV12-4 and TRBJ2-1; TRBD1 aligns across 8 bases. V dropped 6 bases and J dropped 8; count of bases not matched to a gene: 6. The CDR3 totals 13 residues. The CDR3 reads CASRATGADEQFF. Written as DNA, the CDR3 is TGTGCCAGCAGAGCGACAGGGGCGGATGAGCAGTTCTTC.

This clonotype has just one count. The chain has TRBV20-1 and TRBJ1-6; TRBD1 is a possible D gene (5 bases). CDR1 and CDR2 from the germline V gene are DFQATT and SNEGSKA (reference sequence). V gave up 3 bases and J gave up 13 bases, with 13 bases separating them. The CDR3 is 12 amino acids. This chain's CDR3 is CSASRGSIPLHF. The CDR3, as DNA: TGCAGTGCTAGCCGGGGCTCGATCCCCCTCCACTTT.

The genes are TRBV4-3 and TRBJ1-6, with unresolved D. CDR3 length equals 14 residues. The germline CDR1 and CDR2 sequences are LGHNA and YSLEER. The germline V and J ends were trimmed by 0 bases and 10 bases, with 10 bases remaining between them. DNA of the CDR3: TGCGCCAGCAGCCAAGATGAGACGGAGTCACCCCTCCACTTT. Amino acids: CASSQDETESPLHF.

This clonotype was detected only a few times. This chain connects TRBV5-1 to TRBJ2-1; no reliable D call. Germline-derived CDR1 and CDR2 are SGHRS and YFSETQ. The CDR3 covers 13 residues. The V and J ends lost 0 bases and 7 bases respectively, with 8 bases between them. CDR3 region: CASSLVPENEQFF. The CDR3 region has the DNA TGCGCCAGCAGCTTGGTCCCCGAAAATGAGCAGTTCTTC.

This clonotype came up many times. This rearrangement joins TRBV7-9 to TRBJ2-1; 9 positions agree with TRBD1. Losses at the gene ends were 5 bases for V and 1 base for J; bases not matched to a gene: 15. CDR3 size: 19 residues. Germline CDR1 is SEHNR and CDR2 is FQNEAQ (reference sequence). The CDR3: CASSQPIIPGQGSYNEQFF. CDR3 DNA: TGTGCCAGCAGCCAACCGATAATACCGGGACAGGGTTCCTACAATGAGCAGTTCTTC.

V is TRBV7-3 and J is TRBJ2-1, with 11 positions matching TRBD2. This CDR3 is built from 17 residues. The germline CDR1 and CDR2 sequences are SGHTA and FQGTGA. V was clipped by 3 bases and J by 8 bases; unmatched bases: 12. The CDR3 coding sequence is TGTGCCAGCAGCTTCGGGAGTAGCGGGGGGGCGTTTCATGAGCAGTTCTTC. It codes for CASSFGSSGGAFHEQFF.

This chain connects TRBV6-5 to TRBJ2-7; D might be TRBD1 or TRBD2, each matching 5 bases. The J call is uncertain, as TRBJ2-5 better fits the DNA end. From germline, CDR1 is MNHEY and CDR2 SVGAGI. There are 15 residues in the CDR3. The CDR3 spells CASTPWGGPVETQYF. DNA of the CDR3: TGTGCCAGCACCCCGTGGGGCGGGCCCGTGGAGACCCAGTACTTC.

This chain connects TRBV7-2 to TRBJ2-3; D call uncertain. The ends were cut back, 1 base at V and 3 bases at J, with 14 bases in the middle. The CDR3 consists of 16 residues. From germline, CDR1 is SGHTA and CDR2 FQGNSA. CDR3 DNA sequence: TGTGCCAGCAGCTTAGAAGGGCGGATACCTACAGATACGCAGTATTTT. It translates to CASSLEGRIPTDTQYF.

The rearrangement joins TRBV20-1 to TRBJ2-2; D may correspond to TRBD1 or TRBD2 (6 bases each). Germline CDR1 reads DFQATT; CDR2 reads SNEGSKA (reference sequence). This CDR3 is 13 amino acids long. Trimming took 4 bases from V and 5 from J, leaving 11 bases between them. CDR3 DNA: TGCAGTGCTATAAGGGGGGTAACCGGGGAGCTGTTTTTT. Protein sequence: CSAIRGVTGELFF.